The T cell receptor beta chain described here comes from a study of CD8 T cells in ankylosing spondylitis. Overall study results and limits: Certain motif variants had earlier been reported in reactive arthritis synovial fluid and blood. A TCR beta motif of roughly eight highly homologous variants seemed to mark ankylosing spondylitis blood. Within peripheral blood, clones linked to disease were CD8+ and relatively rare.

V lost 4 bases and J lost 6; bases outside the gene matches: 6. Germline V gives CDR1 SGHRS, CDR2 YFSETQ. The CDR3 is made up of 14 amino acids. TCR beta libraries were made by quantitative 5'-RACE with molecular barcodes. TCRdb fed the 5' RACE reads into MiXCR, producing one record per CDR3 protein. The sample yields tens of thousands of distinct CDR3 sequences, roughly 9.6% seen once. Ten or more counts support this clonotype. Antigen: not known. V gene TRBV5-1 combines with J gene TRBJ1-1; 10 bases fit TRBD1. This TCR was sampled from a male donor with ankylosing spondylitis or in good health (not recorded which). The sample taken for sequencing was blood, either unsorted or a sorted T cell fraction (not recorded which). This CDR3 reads CASSGGQGGPEAFF. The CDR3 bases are TGCGCCAGCAGCGGAGGACAGGGGGGACCTGAAGCTTTCTTT.